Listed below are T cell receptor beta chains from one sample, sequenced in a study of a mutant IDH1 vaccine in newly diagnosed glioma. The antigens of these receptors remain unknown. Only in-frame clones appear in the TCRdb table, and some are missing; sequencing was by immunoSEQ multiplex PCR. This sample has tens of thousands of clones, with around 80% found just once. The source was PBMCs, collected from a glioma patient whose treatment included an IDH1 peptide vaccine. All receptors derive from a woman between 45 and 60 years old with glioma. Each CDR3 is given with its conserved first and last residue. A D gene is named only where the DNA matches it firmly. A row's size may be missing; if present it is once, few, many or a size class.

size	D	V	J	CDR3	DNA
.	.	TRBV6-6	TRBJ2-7	CASSRDSYEQYF	TGTGCCAGCAGTAGAGACAGCTACGAGCAGTACTTC
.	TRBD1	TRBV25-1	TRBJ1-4	CASSDQTGINEKLFF	TGTGCCAGCAGTGACCAGACAGGGATTAATGAAAAACTGTTTTTT
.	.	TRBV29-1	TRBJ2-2	CSVDRGSTGELFF	TGCAGCGTTGACAGGGGAAGCACCGGGGAGCTGTTTTTT
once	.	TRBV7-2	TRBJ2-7	CASSLAGVSSYEQYF	TGTGCCAGCAGCTTAGCCGGGGTGAGCTCCTACGAGCAGTACTTC
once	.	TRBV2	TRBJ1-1	CASSVEGGTEAFF	TGTGCCAGCAGTGTGGAGGGCGGCACTGAAGCTTTCTTT
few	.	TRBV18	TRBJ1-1	CASSPPGRNEAFF	TGTGCCAGCTCACCACCCGGCAGGAATGAAGCTTTCTTT
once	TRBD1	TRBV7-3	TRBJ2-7	CASSPGTGPYEQYF	TGTGCCAGCAGCCCCGGGACAGGGCCCTACGAGCAGTACTTC
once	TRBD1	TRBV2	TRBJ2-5	CASHFTPRTGETQYF	TGTGCCAGTCACTTCACGCCTCGGACAGGGGAGACCCAGTACTTC
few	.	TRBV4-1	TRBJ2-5	CASSQVNLGFTTQETQYF	TGCGCCAGCAGCCAAGTAAATCTAGGCTTCACAACTCAAGAGACCCAGTACTTC
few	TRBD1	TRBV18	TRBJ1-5	CASSPGTASNQPQHF	TGTGCCAGCTCACCTGGGACAGCGTCCAATCAGCCCCAGCATTTT
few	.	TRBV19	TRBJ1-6	CASSIDGASTSPLHF	TGTGCCAGTAGTATAGATGGGGCGTCGACATCACCCCTCCACTTT
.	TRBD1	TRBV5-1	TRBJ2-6	CASSYRRTGGSSGANVLTF	TGCGCCAGCAGCTATCGAAGGACAGGGGGCTCCTCTGGGGCCAACGTCCTGACTTTC
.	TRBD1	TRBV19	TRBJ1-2	CASSGTGQGYTF	TGTGCCAGTAGTGGGACAGGCCAGGGCTACACCTTC
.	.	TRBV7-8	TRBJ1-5	CASSPRGVVYGQPQHF	TGTGCCAGCAGCCCCCGAGGGGTGGTGTACGGCCAGCCCCAGCATTTT
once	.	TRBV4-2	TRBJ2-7	CASSQGAGQYF	TGTGCCAGCAGCCAAGGAGCGGGGCAGTACTTC
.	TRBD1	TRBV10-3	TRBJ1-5	CAISESMTGARPQHF	TGTGCCATCAGTGAGTCGATGACAGGGGCTCGGCCCCAGCATTTT
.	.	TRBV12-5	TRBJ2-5	CASGLLGETQYF	TGTGCTAGTGGTTTGCTTGGGGAGACCCAGTACTTC
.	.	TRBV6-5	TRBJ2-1	CASSPPQGNEQFF	TGTGCCAGCAGCCCCCCCCAGGGTAATGAGCAGTTCTTC
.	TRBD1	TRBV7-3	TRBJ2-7	CASSPGQGGKQYF	TGTGCCAGCAGCCCCGGACAGGGTGGGAAGCAGTACTTC
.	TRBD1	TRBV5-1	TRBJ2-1	CASSPGQSGNEQFF	TGCGCCAGCAGCCCGGGACAGTCAGGCAATGAGCAGTTCTTC
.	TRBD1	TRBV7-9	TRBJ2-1	CASSGTGDEQFF	TGTGCCAGCAGCGGAACAGGGGATGAGCAGTTCTTC
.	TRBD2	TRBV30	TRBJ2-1	CAWRLAGGSGEQFF	TGTGCCTGGCGACTAGCGGGGGGATCCGGAGAGCAGTTCTTC
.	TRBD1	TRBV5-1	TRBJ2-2	CASSRTGTGGAAGELFF	TGCGCCAGCAGCCGAACCGGGACAGGGGGCGCGGCCGGGGAGCTGTTTTTT
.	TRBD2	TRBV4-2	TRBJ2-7	CASSARASGGGGEQYF	TGTGCCAGCAGCGCTAGAGCCAGCGGGGGGGGAGGGGAGCAGTACTTC
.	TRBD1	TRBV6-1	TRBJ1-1	CASSRDRVEAFF	TGTGCCAGCAGTCGGGACAGGGTGGAAGCTTTCTTT
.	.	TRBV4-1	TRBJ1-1	CASSQGQATGGTEAFF	TGCGCCAGCAGCCAAGGTCAAGCTACCGGGGGCACTGAAGCTTTCTTT
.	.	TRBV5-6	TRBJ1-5	CASSLGQINQPQHF	TGTGCCAGCAGCTTGGGACAGATAAATCAGCCCCAGCATTTT
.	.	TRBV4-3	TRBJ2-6	CASSQDRVSGANVLTF	TGCGCCAGCAGCCAAGATCGGGTCTCTGGGGCCAACGTCCTGACTTTC
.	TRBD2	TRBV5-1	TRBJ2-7	CASSPTGTSAGVRKHEQYF	TGCGCCAGCAGCCCGACCGGGACTAGCGCGGGGGTTCGAAAGCACGAGCAGTACTTC
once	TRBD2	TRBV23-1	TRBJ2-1	CASSQSSPDIDGGGHNEQFF	TGCGCCAGCAGTCAATCAAGTCCAGACATCGACGGCGGGGGACACAATGAGCAGTTCTTC
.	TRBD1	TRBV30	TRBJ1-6	CAWRTGTGNSPLHF	TGTGCCTGGAGGACCGGGACAGGGAACTCACCCCTCCACTTT
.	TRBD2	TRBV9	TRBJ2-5	CASSVASGGYQETQYF	TGTGCCAGCAGCGTAGCTAGCGGGGGCTACCAAGAGACCCAGTACTTC
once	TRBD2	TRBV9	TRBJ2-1	CASSVIAGAYNEQFF	TGTGCCAGCAGCGTCATAGCGGGGGCCTACAATGAGCAGTTCTTC
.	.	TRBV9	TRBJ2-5	CASSVRGYKETQYF	TGTGCCAGCAGCGTAAGGGGTTATAAAGAGACCCAGTACTTC
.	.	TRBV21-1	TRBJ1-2	CASSRLTRGYTF	TGTGCCAGCAGCAGGCTAACGCGAGGCTACACCTTC
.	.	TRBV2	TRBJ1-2	CASSADGNYGYTF	TGTGCCAGCAGTGCCGACGGAAACTATGGCTACACCTTC
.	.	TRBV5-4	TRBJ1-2	CASSLETDANYGYTF	TGTGCCAGCAGCTTGGAAACAGATGCTAACTATGGCTACACCTTC
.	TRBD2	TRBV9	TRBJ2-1	CASSRGGLNEQFF	TGTGCCAGCAGCCGCGGGGGGCTCAATGAGCAGTTCTTC
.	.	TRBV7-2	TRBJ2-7	CASSTGLSYEQYF	TGTGCCAGCAGCACGGGCCTTAGCTACGAGCAGTACTTC
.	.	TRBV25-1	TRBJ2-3	CASREDTQYF	TGTGCCAGCAGGGAGGATACGCAGTATTTT
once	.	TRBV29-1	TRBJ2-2	CSVERRGSGELFF	TGCAGCGTTGAACGAAGAGGGTCCGGGGAGCTGTTTTTT
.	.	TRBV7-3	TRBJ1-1	CASSLVAGSHTEAFF	TGTGCCAGCAGCTTAGTCGCTGGCAGCCACACTGAAGCTTTCTTT
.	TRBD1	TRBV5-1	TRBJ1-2	CASSLGQGASGYTF	TGCGCCAGCAGCTTGGGGCAGGGGGCCTCTGGCTACACCTTC
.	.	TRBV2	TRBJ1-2	CASSEAKGPWGGYTF	TGTGCCAGCAGTGAAGCGAAGGGGCCGTGGGGTGGCTACACCTTC
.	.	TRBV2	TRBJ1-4	CASSGVFGEKLFF	TGTGCCAGCAGTGGTGTCTTTGGTGAAAAACTGTTTTTT
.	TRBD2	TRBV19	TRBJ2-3	CASSPTGAGGPIWTDTQYF	TGTGCCAGTAGTCCCACAGGGGCGGGGGGGCCAATTTGGACAGATACGCAGTATTTT
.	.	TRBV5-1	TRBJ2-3	CASSSPTSDTQYF	TGCGCCAGCAGCTCCCCCACATCAGATACGCAGTATTTT
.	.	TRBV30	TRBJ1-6	CAWNQGAGNSPLHF	TGTGCCTGGAACCAGGGAGCAGGAAATTCACCCCTCCACTTT
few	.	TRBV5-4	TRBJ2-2	CASSYMDTYTGELFF	TGTGCCAGCAGCTATATGGACACCTACACCGGGGAGCTGTTTTTT
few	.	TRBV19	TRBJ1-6	CASSIEGMGNSPLHF	TGTGCCAGTAGTATTGAGGGGATGGGAAATTCACCCCTCCACTTT
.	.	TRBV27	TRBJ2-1	CASSLGPSYNEQFF	TGTGCCAGCAGTTTAGGTCCTTCGTACAATGAGCAGTTCTTC
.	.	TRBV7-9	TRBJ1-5	CASSLNANQPQHF	TGTGCCAGCAGCTTAAATGCCAATCAGCCCCAGCATTTT
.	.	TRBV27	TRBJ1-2	CASRQMRNYGYTF	TGTGCCAGCAGACAGATGAGGAACTATGGCTACACCTTC
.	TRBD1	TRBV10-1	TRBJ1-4	CASSGEGACNEKLFF	TGCGCCAGCAGTGGGGAGGGGGCCTGTAATGAAAAACTGTTTTTT
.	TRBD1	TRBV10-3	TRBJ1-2	CAIRFDRDYGYTF	TGTGCCATCAGGTTCGACAGGGACTATGGCTACACCTTC
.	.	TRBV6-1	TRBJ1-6	CASRKVGDSPLHF	TGTGCCAGCAGGAAGGTAGGGGACTCACCCCTCCACTTT
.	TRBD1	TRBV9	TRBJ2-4	CASSVGGRGAKNIQYF	TGTGCCAGCAGCGTAGGCGGCAGGGGGGCCAAAAACATTCAGTACTTC
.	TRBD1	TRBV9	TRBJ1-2	CASSVAAGTGGFNYGYTF	TGTGCCAGCAGCGTAGCTGCGGGGACAGGGGGCTTTAACTATGGCTACACCTTC
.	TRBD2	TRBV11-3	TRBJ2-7	CASSSSGGNYEQYF	TGTGCCAGCAGCTCGAGCGGGGGAAACTACGAGCAGTACTTC
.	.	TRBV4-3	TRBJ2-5	CASSQEASGVGETQYF	TGCGCCAGCAGCCAAGAGGCCTCCGGGGTTGGAGAGACCCAGTACTTC